A single sample is the source of the 18 T cell receptor beta chains below, sequenced in a study of blood T cell repertoires in COVID-19. Here immunoSEQ multiplex PCR was the method, and the copy in TCRdb shows in-frame clones only, minus some. The sample gives 300,000 to 400,000 clones, 70% to 90% of which show up once; approximately 0.96% is in the top ten. Sequenced: PBMCs or T cells enriched from blood (not recorded which). The source of these receptors is a woman aged 25 to 39 with acute COVID-19.

This sequence joins TRBV9 and TRBJ1-1; no reliable D call. The V gene's germline CDR1 is SGDLS and CDR2 YYNGEE. This CDR3 is 13 amino acids long. The V end lost 3 bases, the J end lost 4 bases, and 10 bases lay between the germline ends. CDR3 amino acids: CASSALTGTEAFF. The CDR3 DNA is TGTGCCAGCAGCGCGCTGACGGGCACTGAAGCTTTCTTT.

V gene TRBV2 combines with J gene TRBJ2-7; TRBD2 matches 9 bases. Germline trimming cut 7 bases from V and 2 bases from J; bases unmatched to any gene: 3. The CDR3 is 13 residues long. CDR1 is SNHLY, CDR2 FYNNEI, per germline. The CDR3 is CASTQRGAYEQYF. The CDR3 coding sequence is TGTGCCAGCACCCAGCGGGGGGCCTACGAGCAGTACTTC.

This sequence joins TRBV2 and TRBJ1-1, with TRBD1 identical over 8 bases. The CDR3 extends over 20 amino acids. With V trimmed by 4 bases and J by 2 bases, 21 bases remained unmatched. Germline CDR1 reads SNHLY; CDR2 reads FYNNEI. CDR3 sequence (DNA): TGTGCCAGCAGTGCCAGGGGGCACTGGGCCTGGGGTGTTGGTAACACTGAAGCTTTCTTT. This translates into CASSARGHWAWGVGNTEAFF. Supplemented by reference TRBV2 and TRBJ1-1, the full variable domain reads EPEVTQTPSHQVTQMGQEVILRCVPISNHLYFYWYRQILGQKVEFLVSFYNNEISEKSEIFDDQFSVERPDGSNFTLKIRSTKLEDSAMYFCASSARGHWAWGVGNTEAFFGQGTRLTVV.

The chain couples TRBV7-9 to TRBJ2-7, with D possibly TRBD2 on 5 matching bases. Germline V gives CDR1 SEHNR, CDR2 FQNEAQ (reference sequence). The CDR3 consists of 13 residues. Deletions cut 4 bases from V and 7 bases from J, with 14 bases between. The CDR3 nucleotides read TGTGCCAGCAGCTGGGTCAAGCCGGGGGAGCAGTACTTC. Residues: CASSWVKPGEQYF.

V usage is TRBV5-1 and J usage is TRBJ1-4, with 7 bases identical to TRBD1. Germline V gene sequence: CDR1 SGHRS, CDR2 YFSETQ. There are 15 residues in the CDR3. The V gene end was trimmed by 0 bases and the J gene end by 7 bases; junction bases not matched to a gene: 6. The CDR3: CASSLAAGGGEKLFF. CDR3 nucleotides: TGCGCCAGCAGCTTGGCCGCAGGGGGAGGTGAAAAACTGTTTTTT.

The chain joins TRBV6-5 to TRBJ2-7; a possible D gene is TRBD2 (6 bases). This CDR3 comprises 13 residues. Germline V CDR1 and CDR2: MNHEY, SVGAGI. V gave up 6 bases and J gave up 2 bases, with 11 bases separating them. CDR3 residues: CASSSGLPYEQYF. In DNA form, the CDR3 reads TGTGCCAGCAGCTCGGGACTCCCCTACGAGCAGTACTTC.

V is TRBV30 and J is TRBJ1-6; D perhaps matches TRBD1 (6 bases). The CDR3 loop spans 14 amino acids. The germline V gene has CDR1 GTSNPN and CDR2 SVGIG (reference sequence). The V gene lost 3 bases and the J gene lost 9 bases, with 15 bases spanning the gap. For the CDR3, the DNA is TGTGCCTGGAGCGGGACACTCACACCTTCACCCCTCCACTTT. This encodes CAWSGTLTPSPLHF.

This chain links TRBV15 with TRBJ2-7; D possibly corresponds to TRBD1 (6 bases). With 4 bases removed from V and 4 bases from J, the gap between germline ends came to 14 bases. The germline V gene has CDR1 LNHNV and CDR2 YYDKDF (reference sequence). This CDR3 spans 14 amino acids. The CDR3 DNA reads TGTGCCACCAGCAAAAGACAGGCGATTTACGAGCAGTACTTC. Translation: CATSKRQAIYEQYF.

This rearrangement joins TRBV11-3 to TRBJ2-3, with TRBD2 matching over 12 bases. J gave up 4 bases and V 4 bases, and 12 bases lay outside the gene matches. The CDR3 length is 18 residues. Germline CDR1 and CDR2: SGHNT and YENEEA. The CDR3: CASSYQPRTSGAPDTQYF. The CDR3 DNA follows: TGTGCCAGCAGCTACCAACCCCGGACTAGCGGGGCCCCAGATACGCAGTATTTT. The full variable domain, completed using reference TRBV11-3 and TRBJ2-3, is EAGVVQSPRYKIIEKKQPVAFWCNPISGHNTLYWYLQNLGQGPELLIRYENEEAVDDSQLPKDRFSAERLKGVDSTLKIQPAELGDSAVYLCASSYQPRTSGAPDTQYFGPGTRLTVL.

The rearrangement links TRBV6-2 or TRBV6-3 to TRBJ2-1; TRBD2 aligns across 10 bases. Per germline, CDR1 MNHEY and CDR2 SVGEGT. The CDR3 sequence is 16 residues long. V gave up 4 bases and J gave up 0 bases; unmatched junction bases: 3. The CDR3 is CASSSRLAGSYNEQFF. The CDR3 bases are TGTGCCAGCAGTTCTAGACTAGCGGGCTCCTACAATGAGCAGTTCTTC.

The chain joins TRBV28 to TRBJ1-5; D unclear. CDR3 length: 16 residues. The ends were cut back, 5 bases at V and 3 bases at J, with 17 bases in the middle. Germline V lookup: CDR1 MDHEN, CDR2 SYDVKM. CDR3: CASSPAGEKVNQPQHF. The CDR3 nucleotides read TGTGCCAGCAGTCCGGCAGGCGAAAAAGTCAATCAGCCCCAGCATTTT.

J is TRBJ1-5 and V is TRBV7-9, with D tentatively TRBD1 (6 bases). The CDR3 covers 13 residues. With 3 bases removed from V and 7 bases from J, the gap between germline ends came to 10 bases. CDR1 is SEHNR and CDR2 is FQNEAQ in the germline V gene (reference sequence). The CDR3 nucleotides read TGTGCCAGCAGCTTGACACAGGGACAGCCCCAGCATTTT. It translates to CASSLTQGQPQHF. The whole variable domain, filled in from reference TRBV7-9 and TRBJ1-5, reads DTGVSQNPRHKITKRGQNVTFRCDPISEHNRLYWYRQTLGQGPEFLTYFQNEAQLEKSRLLSDRFSAERPKGSFSTLEIQRTEQGDSAMYLCASSLTQGQPQHFGDGTRLSIL.

The chain couples TRBV9 to TRBJ1-5; 8 bases agree with TRBD1. The CDR3 covers 15 residues. Germline trimming cut 4 bases from V and 5 bases from J; bases unmatched to any gene: 8. Germline V CDR1 and CDR2: SGDLS, YYNGEE. CDR3 sequence: CASSFGQGWDQPQHF. CDR3 bases: TGTGCCAGCAGCTTTGGACAGGGCTGGGATCAGCCCCAGCATTTT.

The chain uses TRBV19 and TRBJ2-3; the D gene is possibly TRBD1 (5 bases). The length of the CDR3 is 16 residues. Germline assignment: CDR1 LNHDA and CDR2 SQIVND (reference sequence). V lost 1 base to trimming and J lost 3 bases, with 14 bases between them. The CDR3 DNA is TGTGCCAGTAGTATAGCTTGGGGCAGGGTGACAGATACGCAGTATTTT. Translation gives CASSIAWGRVTDTQYF.

The CDR3 sequence is CASRGQGWDQPQHF. The CDR3 DNA sequence: TGTGCCAGCAGGGGACAGGGATGGGATCAGCCCCAGCATTTT. The V call is TRBV27, the J call TRBJ1-5, with 9 bases lining up with TRBD1. Germline CDR1 and CDR2: MNHEY and SMNVEV (reference sequence). The CDR3 runs to 14 residues. J was trimmed by 5 bases and V by 6 bases; bases with no gene match: 5.

The chain is built from TRBV30 and TRBJ2-3; 11 bases fit TRBD2. CDR3 length: 15 amino acids. From germline, CDR1 is GTSNPN and CDR2 SVGIG (reference sequence). The CDR3 nucleotides are TGTGCATATAGCGGGGGGGCCCTAGTATCAGATACGCAGTATTTT. Amino acids: CAYSGGALVSDTQYF.

This clone has just one count. The rearrangement links TRBV7-9 to TRBJ2-3, with 10 bases identical to TRBD2. J was trimmed by 13 bases and V by 1 base; bases with no gene match: 5. CDR3 size: 13 residues. Per the germline V gene, CDR1 is SEHNR and CDR2 is FQNEAQ (reference sequence). The CDR3 coding sequence is TGTGCCAGCAGCTTAGTCAGCGGGGGGGCCGAGTATTTT. Amino acids: CASSLVSGGAEYF.

The gene calls are TRBV6-2 or TRBV6-3 and TRBJ1-2, with TRBD1 matching over 7 bases. Germline CDR1 MNHEY, CDR2 SVGEGT. V lost 6 bases and J lost 4; bases outside the gene matches: 8. The length of the CDR3 is 14 residues. The CDR3 is CASSPGTVVYGYTF. CDR3 nucleotides: TGTGCCAGCAGCCCCGGGACAGTCGTCTATGGCTACACCTTC.